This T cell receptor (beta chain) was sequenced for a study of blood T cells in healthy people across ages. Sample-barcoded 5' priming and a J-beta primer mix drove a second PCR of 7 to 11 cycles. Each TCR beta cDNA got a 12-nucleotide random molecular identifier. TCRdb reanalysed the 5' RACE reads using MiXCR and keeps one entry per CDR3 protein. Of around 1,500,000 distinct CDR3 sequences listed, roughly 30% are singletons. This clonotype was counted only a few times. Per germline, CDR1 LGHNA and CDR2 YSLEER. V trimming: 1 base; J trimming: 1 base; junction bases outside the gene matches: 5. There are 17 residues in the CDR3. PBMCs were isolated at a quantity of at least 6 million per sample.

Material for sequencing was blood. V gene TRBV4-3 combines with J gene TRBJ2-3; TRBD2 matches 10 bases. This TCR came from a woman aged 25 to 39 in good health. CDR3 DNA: TGCGCCAGCAGCCAAGGGGCTAGCGGGAGCCGCACAGATACGCAGTATTTT. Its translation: CASSQGASGSRTDTQYF.